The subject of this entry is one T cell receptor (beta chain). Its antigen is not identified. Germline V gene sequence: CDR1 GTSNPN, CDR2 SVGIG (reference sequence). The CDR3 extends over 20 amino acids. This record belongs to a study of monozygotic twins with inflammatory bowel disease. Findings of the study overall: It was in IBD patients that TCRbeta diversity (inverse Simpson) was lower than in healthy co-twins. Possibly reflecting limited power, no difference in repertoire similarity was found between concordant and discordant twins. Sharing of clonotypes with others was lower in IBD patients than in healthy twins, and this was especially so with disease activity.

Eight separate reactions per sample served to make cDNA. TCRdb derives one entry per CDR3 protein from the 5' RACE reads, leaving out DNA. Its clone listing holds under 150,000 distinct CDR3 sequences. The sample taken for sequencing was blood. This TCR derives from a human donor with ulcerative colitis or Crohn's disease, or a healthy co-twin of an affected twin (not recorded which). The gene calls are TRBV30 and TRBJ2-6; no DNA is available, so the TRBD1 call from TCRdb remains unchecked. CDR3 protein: CAWSVRGRGQRLSGANVLTF. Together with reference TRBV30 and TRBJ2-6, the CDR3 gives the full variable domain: SQTIHQWPATLVQPVGSPLSLECTVEGTSNPNLYWYRQAAGRGLQLLFYSVGIGQISSEVPQNLSASRPQDRQFILSSKKLLLSDSGFYLCAWSVRGRGQRLSGANVLTFGAGSRLTVL.